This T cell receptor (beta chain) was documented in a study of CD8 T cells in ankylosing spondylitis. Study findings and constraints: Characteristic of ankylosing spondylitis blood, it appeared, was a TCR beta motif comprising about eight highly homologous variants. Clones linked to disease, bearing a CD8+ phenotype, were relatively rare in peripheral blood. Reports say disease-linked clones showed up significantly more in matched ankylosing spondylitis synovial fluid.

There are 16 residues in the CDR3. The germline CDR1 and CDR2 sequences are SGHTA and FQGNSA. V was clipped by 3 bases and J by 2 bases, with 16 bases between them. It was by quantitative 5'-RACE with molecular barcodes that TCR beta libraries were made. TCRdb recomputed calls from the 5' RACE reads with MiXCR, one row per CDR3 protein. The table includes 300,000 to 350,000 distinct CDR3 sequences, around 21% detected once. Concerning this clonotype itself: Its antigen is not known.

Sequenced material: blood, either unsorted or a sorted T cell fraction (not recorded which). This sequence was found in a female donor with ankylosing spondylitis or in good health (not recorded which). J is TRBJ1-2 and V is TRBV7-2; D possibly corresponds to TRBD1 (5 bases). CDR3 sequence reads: CASSFPGPGLNYGYTF. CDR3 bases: TGTGCCAGCAGCTTCCCCGGCCCGGGACTAAACTATGGCTACACCTTC.